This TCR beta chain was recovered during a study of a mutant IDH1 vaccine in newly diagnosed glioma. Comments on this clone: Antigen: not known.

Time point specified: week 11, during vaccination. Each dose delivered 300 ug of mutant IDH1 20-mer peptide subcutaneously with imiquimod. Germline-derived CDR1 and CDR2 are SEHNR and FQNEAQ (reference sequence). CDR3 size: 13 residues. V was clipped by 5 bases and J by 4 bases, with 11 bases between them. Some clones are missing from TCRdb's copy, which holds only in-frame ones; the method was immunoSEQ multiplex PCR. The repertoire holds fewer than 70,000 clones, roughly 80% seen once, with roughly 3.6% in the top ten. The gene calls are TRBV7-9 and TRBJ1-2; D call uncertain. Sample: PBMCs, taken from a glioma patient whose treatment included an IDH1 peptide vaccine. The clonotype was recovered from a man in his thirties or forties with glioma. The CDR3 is CASSLMDSYGYTF. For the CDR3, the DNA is TGTGCCAGCAGCCTTATGGACTCCTATGGCTACACCTTC. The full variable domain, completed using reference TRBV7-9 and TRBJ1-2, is DTGVSQNPRHKITKRGQNVTFRCDPISEHNRLYWYRQTLGQGPEFLTYFQNEAQLEKSRLLSDRFSAERPKGSFSTLEIQRTEQGDSAMYLCASSLMDSYGYTFGSGTRLTVV.